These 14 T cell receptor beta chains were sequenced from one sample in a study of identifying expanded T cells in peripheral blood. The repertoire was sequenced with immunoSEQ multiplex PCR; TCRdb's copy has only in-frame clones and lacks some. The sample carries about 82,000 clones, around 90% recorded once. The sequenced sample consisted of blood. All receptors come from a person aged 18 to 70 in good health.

DNA of the CDR3: TGTGCCAGCAGTGAAGACTCTGGAAACACCATATATTTT. It translates to CASSEDSGNTIYF. The chain recombines TRBV6-1 with TRBJ1-3, with unresolved D. The V gene lost 1 base and the J gene lost 0 bases, with 1 base spanning the gap. This CDR3 is 13 amino acids long. Germline-derived CDR1 and CDR2 are MNHNS and SASEGT.

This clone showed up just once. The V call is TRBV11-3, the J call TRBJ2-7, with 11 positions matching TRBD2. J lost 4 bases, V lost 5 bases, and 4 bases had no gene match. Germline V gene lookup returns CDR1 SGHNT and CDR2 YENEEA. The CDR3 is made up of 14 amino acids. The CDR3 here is CASSVLAGVYEQYF. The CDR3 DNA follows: TGTGCCAGCAGCGTACTAGCGGGAGTTTACGAGCAGTACTTC.

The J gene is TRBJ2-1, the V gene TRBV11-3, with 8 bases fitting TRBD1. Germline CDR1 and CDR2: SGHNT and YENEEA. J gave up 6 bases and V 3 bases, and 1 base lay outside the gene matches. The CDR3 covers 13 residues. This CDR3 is CASSFDRGNEQFF. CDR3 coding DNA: TGTGCCAGCAGCTTCGACAGGGGCAATGAGCAGTTCTTC.

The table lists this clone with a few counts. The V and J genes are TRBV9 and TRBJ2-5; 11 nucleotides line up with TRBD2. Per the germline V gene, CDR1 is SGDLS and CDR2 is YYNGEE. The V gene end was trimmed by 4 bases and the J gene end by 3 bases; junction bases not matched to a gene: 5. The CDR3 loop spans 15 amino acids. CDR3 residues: CASSPGTSGKETQYF. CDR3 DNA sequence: TGTGCCAGCAGCCCCGGGACTAGCGGAAAAGAGACCCAGTACTTC.

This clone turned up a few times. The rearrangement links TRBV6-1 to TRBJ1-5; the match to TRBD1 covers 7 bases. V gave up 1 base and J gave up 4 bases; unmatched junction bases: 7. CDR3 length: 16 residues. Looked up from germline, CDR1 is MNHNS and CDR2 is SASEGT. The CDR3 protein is CASSEGPGTVNQPQHF. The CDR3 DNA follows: TGTGCCAGCAGTGAAGGACCCGGGACAGTAAATCAGCCCCAGCATTTT.

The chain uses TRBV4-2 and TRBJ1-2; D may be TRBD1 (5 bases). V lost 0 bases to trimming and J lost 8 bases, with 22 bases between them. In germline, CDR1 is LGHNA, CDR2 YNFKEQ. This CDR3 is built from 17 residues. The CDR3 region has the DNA TGTGCCAGCAGCCAAGACGTCGGATACGGGGGTTCCTACGGCTACACCTTC. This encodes CASSQDVGYGGSYGYTF.

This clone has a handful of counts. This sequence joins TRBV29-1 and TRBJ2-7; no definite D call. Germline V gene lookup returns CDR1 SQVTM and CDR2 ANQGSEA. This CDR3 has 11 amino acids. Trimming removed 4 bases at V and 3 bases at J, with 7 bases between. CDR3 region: CSVVENYEQYF. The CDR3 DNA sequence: TGCAGCGTTGTTGAGAACTACGAGCAGTACTTC.

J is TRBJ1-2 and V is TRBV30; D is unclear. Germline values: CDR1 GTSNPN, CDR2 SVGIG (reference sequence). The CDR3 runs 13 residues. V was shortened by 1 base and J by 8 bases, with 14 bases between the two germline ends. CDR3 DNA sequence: TGTGCCTGGAGTGGTTGGCCCCGATACGGCTACACCTTC. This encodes CAWSGWPRYGYTF.

The CDR3 coding sequence is TGTGCCAGCAGCCGACGTCAGCCTGGAACTAACTATGGCTACACCTTC. Its protein product is CASSRRQPGTNYGYTF. The chain links TRBV11-1 to TRBJ1-2; D unclear. Germline CDR1 is SGHAT and CDR2 is FQDESV (reference sequence). The ends were cut back, 5 bases at V and 0 bases at J, with 16 bases in the middle. The CDR3 is 16 residues long.

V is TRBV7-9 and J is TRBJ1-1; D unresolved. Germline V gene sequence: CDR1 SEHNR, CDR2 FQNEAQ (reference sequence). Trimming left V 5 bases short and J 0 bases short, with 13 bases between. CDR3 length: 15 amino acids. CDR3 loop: CASSLLSRLNTEAFF. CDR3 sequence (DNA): TGTGCCAGCAGCCTTCTAAGTCGACTGAACACTGAAGCTTTCTTT.

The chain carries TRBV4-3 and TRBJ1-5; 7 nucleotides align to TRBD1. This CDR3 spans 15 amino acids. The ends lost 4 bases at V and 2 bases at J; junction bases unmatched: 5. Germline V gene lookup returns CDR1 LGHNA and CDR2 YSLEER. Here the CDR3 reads CASSLDRVGNQPQHF. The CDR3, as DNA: TGCGCCAGCAGCCTAGACAGGGTTGGCAATCAGCCCCAGCATTTT.

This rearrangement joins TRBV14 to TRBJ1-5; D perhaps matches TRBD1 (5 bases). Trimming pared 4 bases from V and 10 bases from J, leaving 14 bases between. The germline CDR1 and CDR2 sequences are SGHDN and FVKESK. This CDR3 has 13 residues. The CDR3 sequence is CASSRAGISPQHF. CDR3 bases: TGTGCCAGCAGCCGGGCAGGGATTTCCCCCCAGCATTTT.

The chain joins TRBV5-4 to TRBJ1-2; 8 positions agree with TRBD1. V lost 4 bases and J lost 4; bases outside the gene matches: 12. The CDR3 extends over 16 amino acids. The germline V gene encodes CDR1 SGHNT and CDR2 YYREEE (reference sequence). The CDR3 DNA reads TGTGCCAGCAGCCACCTCTCAGCAGGGGGCGGCTATGGCTACACCTTC. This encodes CASSHLSAGGGYGYTF.

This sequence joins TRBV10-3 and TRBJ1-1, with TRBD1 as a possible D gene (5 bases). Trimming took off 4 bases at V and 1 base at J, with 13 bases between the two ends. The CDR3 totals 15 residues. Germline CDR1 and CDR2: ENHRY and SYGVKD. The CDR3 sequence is CAISVQYGQNTEAFF. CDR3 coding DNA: TGTGCCATCAGTGTCCAATATGGACAGAACACTGAAGCTTTCTTT.